Presented here are 18 T cell receptor beta chains from one specimen sequenced in a study of T-cell memory formation after mild COVID-19 (dated by TCRdb to the early 2020s). The method behind the library was 5' RACE. For sequencing, an Illumina NovaSeq 6000 was employed. The public reads were reanalyzed by TCRdb: fastp trimming at Q25, MiXCR alignment, in-frame beta chains only. Every CDR3 protein is listed once, alongside the most common genes and DNA of its rows. In this sample the table shows some 440,000 distinct CDR3 sequences, roughly 25% of which occur a single time. The ten largest clones represent about an eighth of the sample. Material: PBMCs or a T cell subset sorted from them (not recorded which). The source of these receptors is an adult woman who had mild COVID-19 (a few samples of this study predate the infection). The sample titles of this study are shuffled in the database, so cell type and time point are left out; the donor was told from shared clones.

Only one count was recorded for this clonotype. This chain connects TRBV29-1 to TRBJ2-7; 7 bases fit TRBD2. This CDR3 region has 13 residues. Germline V gene data show CDR1 as SQVTM and CDR2 as ANQGSEA. The junction had 8 bases not matched to a gene; V was cut back by 5 bases and J by 4 bases. CDR3: CSVSGGLEYEQYF. The CDR3 DNA follows: TGCAGCGTTTCGGGGGGACTCGAATACGAGCAGTACTTC.

This clonotype was recorded a few times. The rearrangement uses TRBV5-4 and TRBJ2-7, with D unresolved. CDR1 and CDR2 from the germline V gene are SGHNT and YYREEE (reference sequence). The CDR3 contains 14 residues. V shed 0 bases and J shed 0 bases, with 7 bases lying between them. The CDR3 region has the DNA TGTGCCAGCAGCTTGGCGCAGGCCTCCTACGAGCAGTACTTC. Amino acid sequence: CASSLAQASYEQYF.

The rearrangement uses TRBV3-1 and TRBJ1-2; D is unresolved. Looked up from germline, CDR1 is LGHDT and CDR2 is YNNKEL (reference sequence). The CDR3 extends over 15 amino acids. The V end lost 1 base, the J end lost 4 bases, and 13 bases lay between the germline ends. CDR3 region: CASSQVGRKPYGYTF. The CDR3 DNA reads TGTGCCAGCAGCCAAGTTGGCCGGAAACCCTATGGCTACACCTTC.

The rearrangement joins TRBV7-9 to TRBJ2-6, with 8 bases fitting TRBD1. From germline, CDR1 is SEHNR and CDR2 FQNEAQ (reference sequence). The trim removed 5 bases at V and 2 bases at J, leaving 8 bases unmatched. The CDR3 extends over 17 amino acids. The CDR3 DNA reads TGTGCCAGCAGCCCCGGGACAGGAACTCCTGGGGCCAACGTCCTGACTTTC. Translation: CASSPGTGTPGANVLTF.

This clonotype was counted only a few times. In DNA form, the CDR3 reads TGTGCCAGCTCACCCTCGGGGATGAACACTGAAGCTTTCTTT. As protein: CASSPSGMNTEAFF. This chain links TRBV18 with TRBJ1-1; no firm D call. Between the trimmed V and J ends, which lost 3 bases and 0 bases, there was a span of 8 bases. This CDR3 has 14 residues. Germline V gene sequence: CDR1 KGHSH, CDR2 LQKENI.

The gene calls are TRBV6-5 and TRBJ2-1; TRBD2 might be the D (6 bases). The CDR3 loop spans 16 amino acids. CDR1 is MNHEY and CDR2 is SVGAGI in the germline V gene. Trimming shortened V by 6 bases and J by 2 bases, and 17 bases separated the two germline ends. Here the CDR3 DNA reads TGTGCCAGCAGCATCACCCGGGACTCTGCCTACAATGAGCAGTTCTTC. Residues: CASSITRDSAYNEQFF.

This clonotype was found many times. The V and J genes are TRBV4-2 and TRBJ2-7, with D perhaps matching TRBD1 (6 bases). CDR3 length: 14 amino acids. Germline CDR1 LGHNA, CDR2 YNFKEQ. V was shortened by 0 bases and J by 4 bases, with 10 bases between the two germline ends. The CDR3 spells CASSQDLRGYEQYF. CDR3 bases: TGTGCCAGCAGCCAAGATCTGAGGGGGTACGAGCAGTACTTC.

Only a few counts were recorded for this clonotype. This chain's CDR3 is CASSRAGNGELFF. The CDR3 DNA sequence: TGCGCCAGCAGCCGAGCAGGGAACGGGGAGCTGTTTTTT. The chain joins TRBV4-1 to TRBJ2-2; D possibly corresponds to TRBD1 (5 bases). Germline V CDR1 and CDR2: MGHRA, YSYEKL. This CDR3 spans 13 amino acids. Deletions cut 4 bases from V and 7 bases from J, with 10 bases between.

This sequence joins TRBV27 and TRBJ2-6; D unclear. Germline-derived CDR1 and CDR2 are MNHEY and SMNVEV (reference sequence). V dropped 6 bases and J dropped 0 bases, with 9 bases sitting between them. There are 15 residues in the CDR3. The CDR3 DNA follows: TGTGCCAGCAGCTTAAGGTTCTCTGGGGCCAACGTCCTGACTTTC. Protein: CASSLRFSGANVLTF.

A few counts support this clonotype. The chain combines TRBV19 with TRBJ2-7; possible D gene TRBD1, 6 bases. This CDR3 has 15 amino acids. Per the germline V gene, CDR1 is LNHDA and CDR2 is SQIVND (reference sequence). Trimming took 3 bases from V and 3 from J, leaving 15 bases between them. The CDR3 DNA sequence: TGTGCCAGTAGTATTGGAACAGGGAATTTCTACGAGCAGTACTTC. The encoded protein is CASSIGTGNFYEQYF.

The CDR3 DNA reads TGTGCCAGCAGCTTAACCCAGGGTGGGTATGAGCAGTTCTTC. It encodes CASSLTQGGYEQFF. V is TRBV7-3 and J is TRBJ2-1, with D possibly matching TRBD1 (5 bases). V was shortened by 0 bases and J by 8 bases, with 11 bases between the two germline ends. The length of the CDR3 is 14 residues. Germline V gene lookup returns CDR1 SGHTA and CDR2 FQGTGA.

The V call is TRBV28, the J call TRBJ1-5; D ambiguous. This CDR3 spans 12 amino acids. V lost 2 bases to trimming and J lost 8 bases, with 7 bases between them. Germline V gene lookup returns CDR1 MDHEN and CDR2 SYDVKM. This chain's CDR3 is CASSLSGEPQHF. Written as DNA, the CDR3 is TGTGCCAGCAGTTTAAGCGGCGAGCCCCAGCATTTT. Looking up the rest from reference TRBV28 and TRBJ1-5 gives the full variable domain: DVKVTQSSRYLVKRTGEKVFLECVQDMDHENMFWYRQDPGLGLRLIYFSYDVKMKEKGDIPEGYSVSREKKERFSLILESASTNQTSMYLCASSLSGEPQHFGDGTRLSIL.

The J gene is TRBJ2-1, the V gene TRBV14; 8 bases map to TRBD1. The trim removed 0 bases at V and 7 bases at J, leaving 8 bases unmatched. The CDR3 totals 16 residues. The V gene's germline CDR1 is SGHDN and CDR2 FVKESK. The CDR3 region has the DNA TGTGCCAGCAGCCAAGATCCCAGGACAGGGTGGAATGAGCAGTTCTTC. It codes for CASSQDPRTGWNEQFF.

This clonotype was observed a few times. The gene calls are TRBV7-3 and TRBJ1-2; D is possibly TRBD1 (5 bases). Germline assignment: CDR1 SGHTA and CDR2 FQGTGA. V lost 1 base, J lost 4 bases, and 7 bases lay in between. CDR3 size: 13 residues. Written as DNA, the CDR3 is TGTGCCAGCAGCTTAATGACAGTCTATGGCTACACCTTC. Translating gives CASSLMTVYGYTF.

The chain links TRBV2 to TRBJ2-2; perhaps D is TRBD1 or TRBD2 (5 bases each). This CDR3 spans 16 amino acids. The germline V gene encodes CDR1 SNHLY and CDR2 FYNNEI. V was shortened by 4 bases and J by 7 bases, with 19 bases between the two germline ends. The CDR3 DNA is TGTGCCAGCAGTGTCGGGGCTAGCAGTTTCTACGGGGAGCTGTTTTTT. It specifies CASSVGASSFYGELFF.

In its sample, this clonotype was seen many times. This chain links TRBV7-3 with TRBJ2-3, with TRBD2 matching over 10 bases. Trimming removed 5 bases from V and 10 bases from J; junction bases left unmatched: 6. Germline loops: CDR1 SGHTA, CDR2 FQGTGA. CDR3 size: 13 residues. The CDR3 sequence is CASSPESGGAQYF. CDR3 in DNA: TGTGCCAGCAGCCCAGAGAGCGGGGGGGCGCAGTATTTT.

With regard to this clonotype: Compared with germline, one end of the junction differs, possibly owing to a read error. The CDR3 sequence: CASSLESTDTHYF. The CDR3, as DNA: TGTGCCAGCAGCTTAGAGAGCACAGATACGCATTATTTT. The rearrangement joins TRBV11-3 to TRBJ2-3, with D uncertain. The CDR3 consists of 13 residues. CDR1 is SGHNT and CDR2 is YENEEA in the germline V gene.

The chain has TRBV29-1 and TRBJ2-1; 14 bases line up with TRBD2. Germline loops: CDR1 SQVTM, CDR2 ANQGSEA. V shed 6 bases, J shed 10 bases, and the junction held 5 bases outside the gene matches. The CDR3 totals 13 residues. CDR3 region: CSVLGTSGREQFF. CDR3 sequence (DNA): TGCAGCGTGCTCGGGACTAGCGGGAGAGAGCAGTTCTTC.